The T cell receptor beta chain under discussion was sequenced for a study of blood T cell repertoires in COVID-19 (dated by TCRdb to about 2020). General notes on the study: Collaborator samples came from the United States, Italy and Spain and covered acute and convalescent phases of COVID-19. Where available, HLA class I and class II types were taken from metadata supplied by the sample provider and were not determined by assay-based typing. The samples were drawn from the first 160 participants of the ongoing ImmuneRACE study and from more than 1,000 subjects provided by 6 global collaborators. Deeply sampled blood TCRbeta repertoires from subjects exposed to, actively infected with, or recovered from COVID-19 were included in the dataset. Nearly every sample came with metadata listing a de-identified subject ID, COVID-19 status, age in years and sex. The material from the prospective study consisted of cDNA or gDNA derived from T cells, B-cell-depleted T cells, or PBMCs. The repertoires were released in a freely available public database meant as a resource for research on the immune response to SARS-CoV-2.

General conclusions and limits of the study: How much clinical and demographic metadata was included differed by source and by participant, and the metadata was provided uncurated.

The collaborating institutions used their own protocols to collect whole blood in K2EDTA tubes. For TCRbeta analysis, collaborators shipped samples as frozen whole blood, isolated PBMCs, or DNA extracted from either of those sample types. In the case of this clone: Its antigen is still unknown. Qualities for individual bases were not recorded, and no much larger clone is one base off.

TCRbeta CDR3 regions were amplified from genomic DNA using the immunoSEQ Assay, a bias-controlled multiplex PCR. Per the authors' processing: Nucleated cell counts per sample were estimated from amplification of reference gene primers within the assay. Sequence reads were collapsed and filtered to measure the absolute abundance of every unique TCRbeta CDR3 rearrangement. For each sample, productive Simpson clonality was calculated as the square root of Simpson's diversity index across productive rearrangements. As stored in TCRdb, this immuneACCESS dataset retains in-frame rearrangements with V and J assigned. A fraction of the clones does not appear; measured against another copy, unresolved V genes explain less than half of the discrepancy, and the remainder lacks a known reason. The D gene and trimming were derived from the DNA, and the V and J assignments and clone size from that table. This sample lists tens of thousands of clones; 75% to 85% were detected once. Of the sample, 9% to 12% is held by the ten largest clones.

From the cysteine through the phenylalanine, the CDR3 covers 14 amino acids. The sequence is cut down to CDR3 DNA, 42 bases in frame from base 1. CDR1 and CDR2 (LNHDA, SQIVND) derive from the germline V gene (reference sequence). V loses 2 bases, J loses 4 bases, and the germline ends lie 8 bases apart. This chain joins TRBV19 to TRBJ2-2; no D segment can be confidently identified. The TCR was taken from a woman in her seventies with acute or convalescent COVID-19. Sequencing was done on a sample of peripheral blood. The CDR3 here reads CASSIFVSTGELFF. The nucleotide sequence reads TGTGCCAGTAGTATATTTGTATCCACCGGGGAGCTGTTTTTT.